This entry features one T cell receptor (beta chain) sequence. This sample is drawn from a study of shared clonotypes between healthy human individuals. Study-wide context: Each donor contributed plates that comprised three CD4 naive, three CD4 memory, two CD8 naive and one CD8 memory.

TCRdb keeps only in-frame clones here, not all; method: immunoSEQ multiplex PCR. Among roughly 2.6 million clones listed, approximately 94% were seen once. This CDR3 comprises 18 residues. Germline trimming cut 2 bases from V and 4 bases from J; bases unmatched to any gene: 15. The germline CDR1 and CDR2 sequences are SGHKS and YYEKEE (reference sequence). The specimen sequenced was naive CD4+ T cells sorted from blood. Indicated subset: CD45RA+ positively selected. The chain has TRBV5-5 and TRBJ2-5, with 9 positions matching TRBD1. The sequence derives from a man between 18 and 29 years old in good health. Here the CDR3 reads CASSFHPSAPGQGETQYF. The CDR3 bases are TGTGCCAGCAGCTTCCATCCCTCCGCCCCGGGACAGGGAGAGACCCAGTACTTC.